Shown below are 11 T cell receptor beta chains from a single sample sequenced in a study of OX40 agonist ivuxolimab in advanced cancers. The assay was immunoSEQ multiplex PCR, and TCRdb's table has in-frame clones only and misses some. Of about 11,000 clones listed, around 86% are singletons. The source was CD4+ or CD8+ T cells sorted from blood, collected in a trial of the OX40 agonist ivuxolimab. Receptors were obtained from an adult with an advanced solid tumor such as melanoma, head and neck, liver or kidney cancer.

This clone came up once. V usage is TRBV28 and J usage is TRBJ2-1, with D possibly being TRBD1 or TRBD2 (5 bases each). Trimming removed 5 bases at V and 5 bases at J, with 19 bases between. Germline V lookup: CDR1 MDHEN, CDR2 SYDVKM. This CDR3 spans 16 amino acids. The CDR3 here is CASSPYRDPRNNEQFF. The CDR3 nucleotides are TGTGCCAGCAGTCCATACCGGGACCCTCGGAACAATGAGCAGTTCTTC. The full variable domain, in which reference TRBV28 and TRBJ2-1 provide the parts outside the CDR3, is DVKVTQSSRYLVKRTGEKVFLECVQDMDHENMFWYRQDPGLGLRLIYFSYDVKMKEKGDIPEGYSVSREKKERFSLILESASTNQTSMYLCASSPYRDPRNNEQFFGPGTRLTVL.

This clone has only one observation. The chain recombines TRBV28 with TRBJ2-7; weak D call: TRBD2 (6 bases). Germline V gene sequence: CDR1 MDHEN, CDR2 SYDVKM. The CDR3 length is 15 residues. V lost 5 bases and J lost 6, with 20 bases in between. The CDR3 bases are TGTGCCAGCAGTCCAACGGACATATCTAGCGCCGAGCAGTACTTC. Residues: CASSPTDISSAEQYF. The full variable domain, in which reference TRBV28 and TRBJ2-7 provide the parts outside the CDR3, is DVKVTQSSRYLVKRTGEKVFLECVQDMDHENMFWYRQDPGLGLRLIYFSYDVKMKEKGDIPEGYSVSREKKERFSLILESASTNQTSMYLCASSPTDISSAEQYFGPGTRLTVT.

Comments on this clone: This CDR3 is also generated by other DNA sequences in the sample. The chain links TRBV6-1 to TRBJ2-3, with a tentative D call TRBD2 (6 bases). This CDR3 has 17 amino acids. CDR1 is MNHNS and CDR2 is SASEGT in the germline V gene. Deletions cut 2 bases from V and 2 bases from J, with 17 bases between. The CDR3 reads CASSEFVGAGTTDTQYF. The CDR3 nucleotides read TGTGCCAGCAGTGAATTCGTGGGAGCGGGTACCACAGATACGCAGTATTTT.

V is TRBV27 and J is TRBJ2-2, with D hard to call. Germline CDR1 and CDR2: MNHEY and SMNVEV (reference sequence). The CDR3 is made up of 12 amino acids. The V gene lost 2 bases and the J gene lost 5 bases, with 3 bases spanning the gap. CDR3 DNA sequence: TGTGCCAGCAGTTTAGTGACCGGGGAGCTGTTTTTT. It yields the protein CASSLVTGELFF.

By share, this clone counts as medium-sized. This chain's CDR3 is CASSDRSGGELFF. The CDR3 DNA follows: TGTGCCAGCAGTGATAGGTCTGGCGGGGAGCTGTTTTTT. This chain links TRBV6-4 with TRBJ2-2; no reliable D call. CDR1 is MRHNA, CDR2 SNTAGT, per germline. The ends were cut back, 3 bases at V and 7 bases at J, with 9 bases in the middle. This CDR3 comprises 13 residues.

The V gene is TRBV4-1, the J gene TRBJ2-1; D gene ambiguous. The CDR3 is made up of 14 amino acids. Germline CDR1 is MGHRA and CDR2 is YSYEKL. V lost 3 bases to trimming and J lost 8 bases, with 14 bases between them. For the CDR3, the DNA is TGCGCCAGCAGCCATAGAGTACGGCAGTATGAGCAGTTCTTC. Translated: CASSHRVRQYEQFF.

For the CDR3, the DNA is TGTGCCAGCAGCGTAGCCCGACAGGGGAACACCGGGGAGCTGTTTTTT. Encoded protein: CASSVARQGNTGELFF. V usage is TRBV9 and J usage is TRBJ2-2; 7 nucleotides agree with TRBD1. Trimming cost V 0 bases and J 1 base; bases outside gene matches: 3. Per the germline V gene, CDR1 is SGDLS and CDR2 is YYNGEE. The CDR3 runs to 16 residues.

The chain recombines TRBV2 with TRBJ2-1; D is possibly TRBD2 (5 bases). Trimming removed 8 bases from V and 0 bases from J, with 11 bases in between. Germline CDR1 and CDR2: SNHLY and FYNNEI. CDR3 length equals 14 residues. CDR3: CASLSASSYNEQFF. CDR3 nucleotides: TGTGCCAGCCTTAGCGCGAGCTCCTACAATGAGCAGTTCTTC. The full variable domain, completed using reference TRBV2 and TRBJ2-1, is EPEVTQTPSHQVTQMGQEVILRCVPISNHLYFYWYRQILGQKVEFLVSFYNNEISEKSEIFDDQFSVERPDGSNFTLKIRSTKLEDSAMYFCASLSASSYNEQFFGPGTRLTVL.

The chain recombines TRBV29-1 with TRBJ2-2; TRBD1 matches at 8 bases. Trimming took 1 base from V and 6 from J; bases not matched to a gene: 10. Germline V lookup: CDR1 SQVTM, CDR2 ANQGSEA. CDR3 length: 16 residues. DNA of the CDR3: TGCAGCGTTGAAGGCAACGCAGGGGGCGCCGCCGGGGAGCTGTTTTTT. It translates to CSVEGNAGGAAGELFF.

The chain combines TRBV27 with TRBJ2-1; possible D gene TRBD1, 6 bases. Trimming cost V 1 base and J 11 bases, with 15 bases left between them. This CDR3 has 14 residues. Germline CDR1 and CDR2: MNHEY and SMNVEV (reference sequence). The CDR3 DNA sequence: TGTGCCAGCAGTTTATTTGACTGGGACAAGAAGCAGTTCTTC. Protein sequence: CASSLFDWDKKQFF.

The chain joins TRBV7-6 to TRBJ2-7, with D uncertain. The ends were cut back, 1 base at V and 2 bases at J, with 9 bases in the middle. CDR3 length equals 14 residues. The V gene's germline CDR1 is SGHVS and CDR2 FNYEAQ. The CDR3 nucleotides read TGTGCCAGCAGCTTAGTTGGCGGAACCTACGAGCAGTACTTC. Encoded protein: CASSLVGGTYEQYF.